A single sample is the source of the 5 T cell receptor beta chains below, sequenced in a study of beta chain features in type 1 diabetes. Expressed TCRB transcripts got sequenced, as all isolated RNA was reverse transcribed. Clones were sequenced by immunoSEQ multiplex PCR, and TCRdb holds only the in-frame ones, with some missing. The sample contains over 150,000 clones, around 8.3% of which appear only once. Overall study findings and caveats: Moderately but significantly shorter TCRB CDR3s were found in Type 1 diabetes patients in all four CD4+ subsets.

These receptors' targets are unknown. Material for sequencing was central memory CD4+ T cells from blood. The receptors derive from a woman younger than 35 with type 1 diabetes.

This clone showed up just a few times. DNA for the CDR3: TGTGCCAGCAGCGGGACAAGCTATGGCTACACCTTC. As protein: CASSGTSYGYTF. The chain links TRBV2 to TRBJ1-2, with D possibly TRBD1 on 6 matching bases. Germline lookup yields CDR1 SNHLY and CDR2 FYNNEI. The length of the CDR3 is 12 residues. V was pared by 6 bases and J by 4 bases, with 9 bases between.

This clone turned up a few times. The rearrangement uses TRBV5-1 and TRBJ1-2; D might be TRBD1 (6 bases). Germline CDR1 is SGHRS and CDR2 is YFSETQ. The germline V and J ends were trimmed by 3 bases and 2 bases, with 20 bases remaining between them. This CDR3 comprises 17 residues. CDR3 loop: CASSSPRGQGTNYGYTF. CDR3 coding DNA: TGCGCCAGCAGCTCGCCCCGGGGTCAGGGGACCAACTATGGCTACACCTTC.

This clone showed up just a few times. V is TRBV18 and J is TRBJ2-2; 10 nucleotides agree with TRBD2. CDR3 size: 16 residues. V was pared by 3 bases and J by 1 base, with 2 bases of the junction left unmatched. The germline gives CDR1 KGHSH, CDR2 LQKENI. DNA of the CDR3: TGTGCCAGCTCACCCCCTAGCGGGGGGAACACCGGGGAGCTGTTTTTT. Amino acids: CASSPPSGGNTGELFF.

This clone was counted a few times. V usage is TRBV4-2 and J usage is TRBJ2-2, with 7 bases matching TRBD2. In germline, CDR1 is LGHNA, CDR2 YNFKEQ. The CDR3 is 15 amino acids. Losses at the gene ends were 4 bases for V and 2 bases for J; bases not matched to a gene: 4. The DNA of the CDR3 is TGTGCCAGCAGCCGAGGGACTATTAACACCGGGGAGCTGTTTTTT. It yields the protein CASSRGTINTGELFF.

This clone was picked up a small number of times. The chain carries TRBV6-5 and TRBJ2-7, with a tentative D call TRBD2 (5 bases). Trimming took 6 bases from V and 3 from J, leaving 9 bases between them. The germline V gene encodes CDR1 MNHEY and CDR2 SVGAGI. The CDR3 runs 12 residues. CDR3 DNA: TGTGCCAGCAGGGTCGGACTCTACGAGCAGTACTTC. Translation gives CASRVGLYEQYF.